A single sample is the source of the 32 T cell receptor beta chains below, sequenced in a study of regulatory T cells in long-lasting Graves disease. Noted time point: persistent/refractory GD, antithyroid drugs over 5 years with positive TRAb. There was RNA extracted from PBMCs, and the TCR library was made from it. Arm-PCR with iRepertoire HTBI primers amplified the CDR3 regions for these TCR beta libraries. TCRdb called the multiplex PCR reads again in MiXCR, with one record for every CDR3 protein. The sample holds 300,000 to 350,000 distinct CDR3 sequences, about 18% seen once. The material was peripheral blood mononuclear cells (PBMCs), obtained when the disease was refractory, from a patient treated with antithyroid drugs. The source is a female donor with Graves disease.

This clonotype has only a few counts. This chain joins TRBV12-3 or TRBV12-4 and TRBJ2-1; D might be TRBD1 (6 bases). V was shortened by 5 bases and J by 8 bases, with 19 bases between the two germline ends. This CDR3 contains 15 residues. Here the CDR3 DNA reads TGTGCCAGCAGTCTACGAGTGACAGGAGGCCATGAGCAGTTCTTC. This codes for CASSLRVTGGHEQFF.

Ten or more counts support this clonotype. The chain employs TRBV30 and TRBJ2-7; TRBD2 agrees at 7 bases. With V trimmed by 3 bases and J by 2 bases, 13 bases remained unmatched. The CDR3 loop spans 16 amino acids. Germline CDR1 GTSNPN, CDR2 SVGIG (reference sequence). In nucleotides, the CDR3 is TGTGCCTGGAGGGCCTCAGGTGGGAGGGTAGCCTACGAGCAGTACTTC. Amino acid sequence: CAWRASGGRVAYEQYF. The whole variable domain, filled in from reference TRBV30 and TRBJ2-7, reads SQTIHQWPATLVQPVGSPLSLECTVEGTSNPNLYWYRQAAGRGLQLLFYSVGIGQISSEVPQNLSASRPQDRQFILSSKKLLLSDSGFYLCAWRASGGRVAYEQYFGPGTRLTVT.

The table lists this clonotype with many counts. This chain joins TRBV12-5 and TRBJ2-7, with 8 bases matching TRBD2. The CDR3 is 16 amino acids. The V gene end was trimmed by 5 bases and the J gene end by 1 base; junction bases not matched to a gene: 10. Looked up from germline, CDR1 is LGHNT and CDR2 is FRNRAP. Here the CDR3 DNA reads TGTGCTAGTGGTCTACGACCCCGGGGGGGGTCCTACGAGCAGTACTTC. Its protein product is CASGLRPRGGSYEQYF.

At least ten counts were recorded for this clonotype. CDR3 sequence (DNA): TGTGCCAGCAGCTTCGGCAGTACTACCTACGAGCAGTACTTC. This sequence encodes CASSFGSTTYEQYF. This rearrangement joins TRBV7-9 to TRBJ2-7, with D unresolved. The length of the CDR3 is 14 residues. Germline loops: CDR1 SEHNR, CDR2 FQNEAQ (reference sequence). Trimming stripped 3 bases from V and 2 bases from J, with 11 bases between.

In its sample, this clonotype was seen a few times. The chain employs TRBV10-3 and TRBJ1-4; 7 bases are a match to TRBD1. This CDR3 contains 14 residues. J was trimmed by 8 bases and V by 3 bases; bases with no gene match: 6. Germline V gives CDR1 ENHRY, CDR2 SYGVKD. CDR3 in amino acids: CAISETGVEEKLFF. DNA of the CDR3: TGTGCCATCAGTGAAACAGGGGTCGAGGAAAAACTGTTTTTT.

This clonotype was seen ten or more times. The chain is built from TRBV12-3 or TRBV12-4 and TRBJ1-5; D gene uncertain. This CDR3 region has 15 residues. The V end was cut by 3 bases, the J end by 6 bases, with 15 bases between. In DNA form, the CDR3 reads TGTGCCAGCAGTTTCGACGATCTGGGTTTTCAGCCCCAGCATTTT. Amino acids: CASSFDDLGFQPQHF.

This clonotype was counted many times. The V gene is TRBV12-3 or TRBV12-4, the J gene TRBJ1-1; no clear D gene. Trimming pared 7 bases from V and 1 base from J, leaving 13 bases between. The CDR3 has 14 amino acids. The CDR3 here is CASKSVRQNTEAFF. The CDR3 DNA reads as TGTGCCAGCAAATCAGTTAGACAGAACACTGAAGCTTTCTTT.

This chain links TRBV14 with TRBJ2-1; the match to TRBD1 covers 8 bases. The germline CDR1 and CDR2 sequences are SGHDN and FVKESK. The trim removed 4 bases at V and 0 bases at J, leaving 11 bases unmatched. The CDR3 is 18 residues long. CDR3 residues: CASSRRDRPISSYNEQFF. Here the CDR3 DNA reads TGTGCCAGCAGCCGCCGGGACAGGCCCATTAGCTCCTACAATGAGCAGTTCTTC.

Notes on this clonotype: A much larger clone differs from this one at a single base, so this may be a read error. The chain couples TRBV6-1 to TRBJ2-5, with D possibly being TRBD1 (5 bases). Germline CDR1 is MNHNS and CDR2 is SASEGT. The CDR3 is 12 amino acids. Between the trimmed V and J ends, which lost 0 bases and 9 bases, there was a span of 8 bases. CDR3 protein: CASSEASRAQYF. The CDR3 DNA is TGTGCCAGCAGTGAAGCGAGCAGGGCCCAGTACTTC.

This clonotype was seen at least ten times. Written as DNA, the CDR3 is TGTGCCAGCACCAACATCGGGACAGGAAAAAACGAGCAGTACTTC. It is translated as CASTNIGTGKNEQYF. The chain joins TRBV6-2 or TRBV6-3 to TRBJ2-7; TRBD1 agrees at 8 bases. With 7 bases clipped from V and 5 bases from J, the junction kept 13 bases outside the gene matches. CDR3 length: 15 amino acids. Germline CDR1 is MNHEY and CDR2 is SVGEGT.

The table lists this clonotype with a few counts. This clone may be a read error of a much larger clone one base away. The genes are TRBV2 and TRBJ2-2; a possible D gene is TRBD2 (6 bases). This CDR3 contains 14 residues. Germline V CDR1 and CDR2: SNHLY, FYNNEI. CDR3 bases: TGTGTCAGCAAAGAAACGGAGGGCACCGGGGAGCTGTTTTTT. It encodes CVSKETEGTGELFF.

This chain connects TRBV28 to TRBJ1-1; 7 positions match TRBD1. CDR3 length equals 16 residues. Trimming took 2 bases from V and 2 from J; bases not matched to a gene: 8. Germline V lookup: CDR1 MDHEN, CDR2 SYDVKM. The CDR3 protein is CASSLPREGANTEAFF. The CDR3 bases are TGTGCCAGCAGTTTACCCAGGGAGGGGGCAAACACTGAAGCTTTCTTT.

This clonotype was observed many times. The chain carries TRBV29-1 and TRBJ2-7; 9 nucleotides agree with TRBD1. The V gene's germline CDR1 is SQVTM and CDR2 ANQGSEA. V lost 4 bases to trimming and J lost 3 bases; unmatched junction nucleotides: 4. The CDR3 runs 13 residues. The CDR3 bases are TGCAGCGTTGGACAGGGGGAGGGCTACGAGCAGTACTTC. It codes for CSVGQGEGYEQYF.

The rearrangement links TRBV12-3 or TRBV12-4 to TRBJ1-5, with 9 bases matching TRBD1. After removal of 3 bases from V and 9 bases from J, the junction contained 6 bases not matched to a gene. This CDR3 contains 14 residues. This CDR3 reads CASSLRDRASPQHF. The CDR3 DNA reads TGTGCCAGCAGTTTGCGGGACAGGGCGTCGCCCCAGCATTTT.

This clonotype has ten or more counts. V usage is TRBV2 and J usage is TRBJ1-1; TRBD1 matches 7 bases. Germline lookup yields CDR1 SNHLY and CDR2 FYNNEI. The CDR3 totals 14 residues. J gave up 1 base and V 4 bases, and 3 bases lay outside the gene matches. The CDR3 DNA follows: TGTGCCAGCAGTGCCCGGGACAGGAACACTGAAGCTTTCTTT. Its translation is CASSARDRNTEAFF.

As regards this clonotype: A much larger clone is a single base away; this may be a read error. This rearrangement joins TRBV25-1 to TRBJ2-7; D remains ambiguous. Germline V lookup: CDR1 MGHDK, CDR2 SYGVNS. V lost 1 base and J lost 4, with 11 bases in between. The CDR3 has 14 amino acids. CDR3 DNA: TGTGCCAGCAGTGAATGGCCCAACAAGTACGAGCAGTACTTC. This translates into CASSEWPNKYEQYF.

The chain joins TRBV6-5 to TRBJ1-2; 7 nucleotides agree with TRBD1. Germline trimming cut 0 bases from V and 4 bases from J; bases unmatched to any gene: 5. The CDR3 has 15 residues. Germline CDR1 MNHEY, CDR2 SVGAGI. CDR3 coding DNA: TGTGCCAGCAGTTACTCGAGTGCAGGGGGCTATGGCTACACCTTC. Its translation: CASSYSSAGGYGYTF.

This clonotype was seen more than once but under ten times. This chain joins TRBV5-4 and TRBJ2-6; D gene uncertain. V lost 0 bases, J lost 1 base, and 5 bases lay in between. The germline CDR1 and CDR2 sequences are SGHNT and YYREEE (reference sequence). There are 15 residues in the CDR3. The CDR3 reads CASSLGRSGANVLTF. The CDR3 coding sequence is TGTGCCAGCAGCTTGGGGCGATCTGGGGCCAACGTCCTGACTTTC.

The V and J genes are TRBV9 and TRBJ2-2; either TRBD1 or TRBD2 may fit D (5 bases each). Per the germline V gene, CDR1 is SGDLS and CDR2 is YYNGEE. The CDR3 spans 15 residues. With 0 bases removed from V and 2 bases from J, the gap between germline ends came to 8 bases. The CDR3 sequence: CASSVAGTNTGELFF. In DNA, the CDR3 is TGTGCCAGCAGCGTAGCCGGGACCAACACCGGGGAGCTGTTTTTT.

CDR3 region: CASSAGGDNSPLHF. CDR3 DNA: TGTGCCAGCAGTGCGGGGGGCGATAATTCACCCCTCCACTTT. The chain links TRBV6-1 to TRBJ1-6, with D possibly being TRBD1 (6 bases). CDR1 and CDR2 from the germline V gene are MNHNS and SASEGT. V was pared by 4 bases and J by 5 bases, with 9 bases between. The CDR3 has 14 residues.

This sequence joins TRBV5-5 and TRBJ1-5; 9 bases agree with TRBD1. The CDR3 length is 15 residues. Looked up from germline, CDR1 is SGHKS and CDR2 is YYEKEE (reference sequence). V lost 3 bases, J lost 6 bases, and 7 bases stayed unmatched. CDR3 region: CASSSGQGIFQPQHF. The DNA for the CDR3 is TGTGCCAGCAGCTCGGGACAGGGTATTTTTCAGCCCCAGCATTTT.

This clonotype was recorded many times. The chain couples TRBV24-1 to TRBJ1-2, with D possibly matching TRBD1 (6 bases). CDR1 KGHDR and CDR2 SFDVKD come from the germline V gene. Trimming pared 3 bases from V and 2 bases from J, leaving 18 bases between. CDR3 length: 17 amino acids. The CDR3 DNA reads as TGTGCCACCAGTGATGCTACAGGGAAAGGGGTGAACTATGGCTACACCTTC. Translated: CATSDATGKGVNYGYTF.

This clonotype was recorded a few times. The V and J genes are TRBV20-1 and TRBJ2-2; D perhaps matches TRBD2 (5 bases). This CDR3 has 12 residues. Trimming removed 5 bases at V and 4 bases at J, with 8 bases between. Germline V lookup: CDR1 DFQATT, CDR2 SNEGSKA (reference sequence). The CDR3, as DNA: TGCAGTGCTTCCGGGATCACCGGGGAGCTGTTTTTT. It translates to CSASGITGELFF.

This clonotype was counted at least ten times. The chain couples TRBV12-3 or TRBV12-4 to TRBJ1-2; D ambiguous. Trimming cost V 6 bases and J 5 bases, with 13 bases left between them. CDR3 size: 13 residues. CDR3 nucleotides: TGTGCCAGCAGCCCCACCGGGTTGTATGGCTACACCTTC. This gives the protein CASSPTGLYGYTF.

The chain carries TRBV18 and TRBJ1-5; D unclear. V lost 3 bases and J 4 bases, leaving 19 bases between the germline ends. Germline values: CDR1 KGHSH, CDR2 LQKENI. CDR3 length: 17 amino acids. CDR3 amino acids: CASSPLTQSGWNQPQHF. In DNA, the CDR3 is TGTGCCAGCTCACCTTTAACCCAGAGCGGATGGAATCAGCCCCAGCATTTT.

In its sample, this clonotype was seen a few times. In nucleotides, the CDR3 is TGTGCCAGCAGTTCTTACAGTTACATGAACACTGAAGCTTTCTTT. Its translation: CASSSYSYMNTEAFF. The gene calls are TRBV6-5 and TRBJ1-1; D is unclear. Germline CDR1 MNHEY, CDR2 SVGAGI. The CDR3 is 15 residues long. The V end lost 4 bases, the J end lost 0 bases, and 12 bases lay between the germline ends.

CDR3 nucleotides: TGTGCCAGCAGCTCAAATAAGAACACCGGGGAGCTGTTTTTT. This encodes CASSSNKNTGELFF. The chain links TRBV7-2 to TRBJ2-2; D uncertain. Germline V gene lookup returns CDR1 SGHTA and CDR2 FQGNSA. V lost 4 bases to trimming and J lost 1 base, with 7 bases between them. The CDR3 consists of 14 residues.

The chain uses TRBV6-1 and TRBJ1-2; the match to TRBD1 covers 7 bases. From germline, CDR1 is MNHNS and CDR2 SASEGT. V trimming: 6 bases; J trimming: 3 bases; junction bases outside the gene matches: 7. The CDR3 totals 14 residues. The DNA for the CDR3 is TGTGCCAGCAGCAAACGGGACAGTTACTATGGCTACACCTTC. This sequence encodes CASSKRDSYYGYTF.

This clonotype was recorded many times. The chain carries TRBV20-1 and TRBJ2-5, with D possibly TRBD2 on 5 matching bases. Trimming took off 3 bases at V and 4 bases at J, with 15 bases between the two ends. Germline CDR1 is DFQATT and CDR2 is SNEGSKA (reference sequence). This CDR3 has 14 amino acids. CDR3 nucleotide sequence: TGCAGTGCTAGTTGGACGGCTAGCCGAGAGACCCAGTACTTC. Amino acids: CSASWTASRETQYF.

V is TRBV5-1 and J is TRBJ1-1; D remains unclear. Germline loops: CDR1 SGHRS, CDR2 YFSETQ. This CDR3 has 14 residues. Trimming took off 2 bases at V and 1 base at J, with 9 bases between the two ends. The CDR3 DNA is TGCGCCAGCAGCTTTTTCTCACGGAACACTGAAGCTTTCTTT. It translates to CASSFFSRNTEAFF.

This chain connects TRBV5-4 to TRBJ2-5, with TRBD2 identical over 11 bases. The J segment lost 1 base and the V segment lost 6 bases, leaving 5 bases of the junction unmatched. The length of the CDR3 is 15 residues. Per germline, CDR1 SGHNT and CDR2 YYREEE (reference sequence). The CDR3 region has the DNA TGTGCCAGCAAGACTAGCGGGACTGCCCAAGAGACCCAGTACTTC. The encoded protein is CASKTSGTAQETQYF.

The chain joins TRBV4-2 to TRBJ1-1; a possible D gene is TRBD1 (6 bases). The CDR3 sequence is 16 residues long. V gave up 5 bases and J gave up 0 bases, with 16 bases separating them. Germline V gives CDR1 LGHNA, CDR2 YNFKEQ. CDR3 sequence: CASSRDPGTLNTEAFF. The CDR3 region has the DNA TGTGCCAGCAGCAGAGACCCCGGGACACTGAACACTGAAGCTTTCTTT.